This is a list of T cell receptor beta chains from one sample in a study of neurological immune-mediated disorders. MiXCR was run by TCRdb on the 5' RACE reads, yielding one entry per CDR3 protein. The sample yields approximately 40,000 distinct CDR3 sequences, nearly 5% seen once. Sequencing input: CD4+ T cells from blood. These receptors originate from a man aged 18 to 35 in good health. CDR3s leave out the opening cysteine and the closing phenylalanine or tryptophan. D genes are given only for firm matches.

ASRQAGGSGELF NA TRBJ2-2 TRBV5-1
ASSLTHWVTEAF NA TRBJ1-1 TRBV27
SARAPGAGDTQY NA TRBJ2-3 TRBV20-1
ASSEVSWGDYGYT NA TRBJ1-2 TRBV6-1
ASTREDYGYT NA TRBJ1-2 TRBV7-9
SARDIAPGRGNEQF NA TRBJ2-1 TRBV20-1
SASGQGAPGSTDTQY TRBD1 TRBJ2-3 TRBV20-1
SANVRAQETQY NA TRBJ2-5 TRBV20-1
ASSAGLAGETQY TRBD2 TRBJ2-5 TRBV5-1
ASTPAYYNEQF NA TRBJ2-1 TRBV7-2
ASSLEGRRDTDTQY NA TRBJ2-3 TRBV5-1
ASSLAGVMNTEAF NA TRBJ1-1 TRBV5-1
SAGRGVYNSPLH NA TRBJ1-6 TRBV20-1
SASRGSGLDNQPQH NA TRBJ1-5 TRBV20-1
SLHPDRSETQY TRBD1 TRBJ2-5 TRBV29-1
ASSQAGLGGAGVEQF NA TRBJ2-1 TRBV4-1